This T cell receptor beta chain was found in a study of T cell responses to AZD1222 COVID-19 vaccine. Study-level results: Without day 14 samples, only post-peak T cell repertoires were studied. At 160-218 and 743-854, vaccine-associated CD4 TCRs were dominant, and they spanned spike.

As to this clone: Its specificity is unknown.

Germline CDR1 SGHAT, CDR2 FQDESV (reference sequence). Trimming took 4 bases from V and 4 from J; bases not matched to a gene: 9. The CDR3 consists of 16 residues. Generated by immunoSEQ multiplex PCR, the TCRdb table keeps only in-frame clones and is missing some. Of about 100,000 clones detected, 88% appear once; the ten largest clones hold about 1.7%. V usage is TRBV11-1 and J usage is TRBJ2-1; TRBD2 aligns across 8 bases. The clonotype was recovered from an adult in good health. Sequenced material: peripheral blood, taken on day 0 of AZD1222 vaccination. The CDR3 coding sequence is TGTGCCAGCAGCTCCCGTCGGGCTAGCGGGTACAATGAGCAGTTCTTC. Translated, it gives CASSSRRASGYNEQFF.